This T cell receptor beta chain was sequenced during a study of blood T cell repertoires in COVID-19. Sequencing was performed with immunoSEQ multiplex PCR; in TCRdb, only in-frame clones are kept and a portion is missing. This sample yields around 130,000 clones, of which roughly four fifths are seen a single time; around 13% belongs to the top ten. The sequenced sample consisted of peripheral blood. This clonotype originated in a human donor in a cohort sampled during active COVID-19.

CDR3 sequence (DNA): TGTGCCAGCAGCTTAGCGCGGGAGCAGTACTTC. Its protein is CASSLAREQYF. The chain employs TRBV7-8 and TRBJ2-7; no firm D call. The CDR3 totals 11 residues. V was trimmed by 0 bases and J by 7 bases, leaving 4 bases between them. The germline V gene has CDR1 SGHVS and CDR2 FQNEAQ.